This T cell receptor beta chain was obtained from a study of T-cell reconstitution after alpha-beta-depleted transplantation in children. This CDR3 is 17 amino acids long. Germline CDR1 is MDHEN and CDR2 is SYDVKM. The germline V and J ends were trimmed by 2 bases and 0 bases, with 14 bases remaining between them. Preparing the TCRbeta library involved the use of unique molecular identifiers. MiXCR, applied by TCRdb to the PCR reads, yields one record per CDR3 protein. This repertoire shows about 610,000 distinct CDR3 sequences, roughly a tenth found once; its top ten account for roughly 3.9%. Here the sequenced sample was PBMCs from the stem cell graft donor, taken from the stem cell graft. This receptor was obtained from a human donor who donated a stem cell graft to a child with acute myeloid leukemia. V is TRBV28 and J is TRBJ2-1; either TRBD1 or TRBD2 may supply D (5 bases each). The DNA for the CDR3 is TGTGCCAGCAGTTTAAAGGGTTTTGGGGGCTCCTACAATGAGCAGTTCTTC. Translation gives CASSLKGFGGSYNEQFF.